The 32 T cell receptor beta chains given below trace back to one sample, sequenced in a study of beta chain features in type 1 diabetes. Overall study findings and caveats: Across all four CD4+ subsets, people with type 1 diabetes showed modestly shorter TCRB CDR3s.

Expressed TCRB transcripts were sequenced, since all the RNA that had been isolated was reverse transcribed. TCRdb's table, derived via immunoSEQ multiplex PCR, lists solely in-frame clones and lacks some. The sample carries 250,000 to 350,000 clones, about 15% recorded once. For these TCRs, the target antigens are not known. Sequenced material: naive CD4+ T cells from blood. The receptors were sampled from a young man with type 1 diabetes.

CDR3 DNA: TGTGCCAGCAGCTCCGGAGGGGGCGGTCGGAATACTGAAGCTTTCTTT. This codes for CASSSGGGGRNTEAFF. The rearrangement joins TRBV5-4 to TRBJ1-1, with 7 bases lining up with TRBD1. The length of the CDR3 is 16 residues. CDR1 SGHNT and CDR2 YYREEE come from the germline V gene (reference sequence). Germline trimming cut 3 bases from V and 5 bases from J; bases unmatched to any gene: 13.

This clone was seen only once. The chain carries TRBV28 and TRBJ1-2, with TRBD1 matching over 7 bases. Losses at the gene ends were 2 bases for V and 8 bases for J; bases not matched to a gene: 5. The CDR3 is 13 residues long. CDR1 is MDHEN and CDR2 is SYDVKM in the germline V gene. Written as DNA, the CDR3 is TGTGCCAGCAGTTTAGGGCAGGGGGACGGCTACACCTTC. Amino acid sequence: CASSLGQGDGYTF.

This clone was seen only a few times. The rearrangement uses TRBV25-1 and TRBJ2-7; 8 bases are shared with TRBD1. CDR3 length: 14 residues. The germline V gene encodes CDR1 MGHDK and CDR2 SYGVNS. Germline trimming cut 7 bases from V and 2 bases from J; bases unmatched to any gene: 7. CDR3 sequence: CASTRTGTAYEQYF. The CDR3, as DNA: TGTGCCAGCACCCGGACAGGGACCGCCTACGAGCAGTACTTC.

The chain joins TRBV5-1 to TRBJ2-7; the D is unclear. The V gene's germline CDR1 is SGHRS and CDR2 YFSETQ. The germline V and J ends were trimmed by 4 bases and 0 bases, with 5 bases remaining between them. The CDR3 has 12 amino acids. CDR3 region: CASSQHSYEQYF. DNA for the CDR3: TGCGCCAGCAGCCAACACTCCTACGAGCAGTACTTC.

CDR3 in DNA: TGCAGCGCGACCGGGACAGGAAACACTGAAGCTTTCTTT. It translates to CSATGTGNTEAFF. The genes are TRBV29-1 and TRBJ1-1; TRBD1 agrees at 8 bases. The CDR3 spans 13 residues. Trimming removed 7 bases from V and 2 bases from J; junction bases left unmatched: 6. Germline values: CDR1 SQVTM, CDR2 ANQGSEA.

A few counts support this clone. The V gene is TRBV30, the J gene TRBJ2-3, with TRBD2 matching 9 bases. The ends lost 1 base at V and 7 bases at J; junction bases unmatched: 6. Germline V gene data show CDR1 as GTSNPN and CDR2 as SVGIG (reference sequence). This CDR3 has 14 amino acids. The CDR3 DNA is TGTGCCTGGAGTGGTGGCGGGGGGGCCTATACGCAGTATTTT. Protein product: CAWSGGGGAYTQYF.

The CDR3 coding sequence is TGTGCCAGCAGTGGCCTAGCCTCACAACAAGAGACCCAGTACTTC. As protein: CASSGLASQQETQYF. The chain is built from TRBV2 and TRBJ2-5; weak D call: TRBD2 (5 bases). Trimming took off 4 bases at V and 2 bases at J, with 14 bases between the two ends. CDR3 length: 15 amino acids. Germline assignment: CDR1 SNHLY and CDR2 FYNNEI. Looking up the rest from reference TRBV2 and TRBJ2-5 gives the full variable domain: EPEVTQTPSHQVTQMGQEVILRCVPISNHLYFYWYRQILGQKVEFLVSFYNNEISEKSEIFDDQFSVERPDGSNFTLKIRSTKLEDSAMYFCASSGLASQQETQYFGPGTRLLVL.

In nucleotides, the CDR3 is TGTGCCAGCAGCCGAGCCCCCCAGCATTTT. Amino acids: CASSRAPQHF. This rearrangement joins TRBV28 to TRBJ1-5; no reliable D call. The germline V and J ends were trimmed by 6 bases and 10 bases, with 7 bases remaining between them. Germline CDR1 and CDR2: MDHEN and SYDVKM. The CDR3 length is 10 residues.

The sample holds a few counts of this clone. The gene calls are TRBV9 and TRBJ2-3; D is uncertain. The V end was cut by 6 bases, the J end by 0 bases, with 17 bases between. From germline, CDR1 is SGDLS and CDR2 YYNGEE. The CDR3 runs 16 residues. CDR3 coding DNA: TGTGCCAGCACACAGAGCCTTCGTCCTAGCACAGATACGCAGTATTTT. Translated: CASTQSLRPSTDTQYF.

This clone has only a few counts. The chain combines TRBV28 with TRBJ2-1; D remains unclear. With 5 bases removed from V and 8 bases from J, the gap between germline ends came to 7 bases. This CDR3 is 11 amino acids long. Germline CDR1 is MDHEN and CDR2 is SYDVKM. The CDR3 loop is CASSLPYEQFF. CDR3 DNA sequence: TGTGCCAGCAGTCTCCCCTATGAGCAGTTCTTC.

This chain connects TRBV18 to TRBJ2-1; D ambiguous. Per germline, CDR1 KGHSH and CDR2 LQKENI. The CDR3 loop spans 13 amino acids. Trimming shortened V by 2 bases and J by 3 bases, and 5 bases separated the two germline ends. The CDR3 sequence is CASSPDNYNEQFF. The CDR3 region has the DNA TGTGCCAGCTCACCAGACAACTACAATGAGCAGTTCTTC.

The chain joins TRBV28 to TRBJ2-2, with TRBD1 as a possible D gene (5 bases). CDR1 and CDR2 from the germline V gene are MDHEN and SYDVKM. The V gene lost 4 bases and the J gene lost 6 bases, with 9 bases spanning the gap. The length of the CDR3 is 13 residues. As DNA, the CDR3 is TGTGCCAGCAGTTCCAGGGCGCCCGGGGAGCTGTTTTTT. Its translation is CASSSRAPGELFF.

This clone was picked up a small number of times. The rearrangement uses TRBV7-2 and TRBJ2-7, with D tentatively TRBD2 (6 bases). The CDR3 consists of 16 residues. V lost 1 base to trimming and J lost 4 bases, with 17 bases between them. Germline-derived CDR1 and CDR2 are SGHTA and FQGNSA. The CDR3 nucleotides are TGTGCCAGCAGCTTAGTGGACCGCCCGCGGGATTACGAGCAGTACTTC. Amino acids: CASSLVDRPRDYEQYF.

This clone has more than one count but fewer than ten. The chain carries TRBV7-2 and TRBJ2-7, with 7 bases identical to TRBD1. Germline lookup yields CDR1 SGHTA and CDR2 FQGNSA. The length of the CDR3 is 16 residues. V lost 3 bases and J lost 0; bases outside the gene matches: 8. This CDR3 is CASSFHSTGLSYEQYF. The CDR3 DNA reads as TGTGCCAGCAGCTTTCACTCGACAGGGCTCTCCTACGAGCAGTACTTC.

This chain uses TRBV27 with TRBJ1-1; 7 bases line up with TRBD1. Unmatched junction bases numbered 10, after V lost 8 bases and J lost 7 bases. The CDR3 runs 13 residues. Germline values: CDR1 MNHEY, CDR2 SMNVEV (reference sequence). The CDR3 DNA sequence: TGTGCCAGCTGGGGACAGAACCGGAATGAAGCTTTCTTT. It encodes CASWGQNRNEAFF.

This clone was seen more than once but under ten times. V and J are TRBV5-1 and TRBJ2-2; TRBD2 is a possible D gene (6 bases). CDR1 is SGHRS, CDR2 YFSETQ, per germline. Trimming shortened V by 5 bases and J by 6 bases, and 8 bases separated the two germline ends. The CDR3 is made up of 12 amino acids. CDR3 sequence: CASRSGAGELFF. Written as DNA, the CDR3 is TGCGCCAGCAGGTCGGGGGCCGGGGAGCTGTTTTTT.

V is TRBV28 and J is TRBJ2-7; a possible D gene is TRBD1 (5 bases). Trimming took 2 bases from V and 6 from J, leaving 17 bases between them. CDR1 MDHEN and CDR2 SYDVKM come from the germline V gene. This CDR3 comprises 15 residues. CDR3 residues: CASSLVTGQTPEQYF. CDR3 coding DNA: TGTGCCAGCAGTTTAGTTACAGGCCAGACCCCCGAGCAGTACTTC.

This clone was counted only a few times. The V gene is TRBV6-6, the J gene TRBJ1-2; D is unclear. V lost 6 bases and J lost 2, with 10 bases in between. Germline CDR1 MNHNY, CDR2 SVGAGI (reference sequence). The CDR3 runs 13 residues. The chain's CDR3 is CASSPDLNYGYTF. Here the CDR3 DNA reads TGTGCCAGCAGCCCGGACTTAAACTATGGCTACACCTTC.

This clone was detected a few times. The genes are TRBV18 and TRBJ2-7; 14 nucleotides line up with TRBD2. This CDR3 spans 14 amino acids. The V and J ends lost 6 bases and 4 bases, in that order; junction bases with no gene match: 2. Looked up from germline, CDR1 is KGHSH and CDR2 is LQKENI. The CDR3 region is CASSRLAGGYEQYF. CDR3 coding DNA: TGTGCCAGCTCCCGACTAGCGGGAGGGTACGAGCAGTACTTC.

The chain joins TRBV4-2 to TRBJ1-2; 7 positions agree with TRBD1. The CDR3 consists of 14 residues. The V segment lost 5 bases and the J segment 4 bases; nucleotides outside the gene matches: 7. Germline V CDR1 and CDR2: LGHNA, YNFKEQ. The CDR3 reads CASSASGQIYGYTF. CDR3 nucleotide sequence: TGTGCCAGCAGCGCCTCGGGACAGATCTATGGCTACACCTTC.

This clone was counted only a few times. V is TRBV27 and J is TRBJ1-2; the match to TRBD1 covers 7 bases. The length of the CDR3 is 15 residues. J lost 5 bases, V lost 2 bases, and 8 bases had no gene match. The germline V gene has CDR1 MNHEY and CDR2 SMNVEV (reference sequence). CDR3 protein: CASSLGPGQRYGYTF. The CDR3 DNA is TGTGCCAGCAGTTTAGGACCGGGACAGAGATATGGCTACACCTTC.

This clone was counted between two and nine times. The V gene is TRBV9, the J gene TRBJ1-1, with 8 nucleotides matching TRBD1. The germline V gene has CDR1 SGDLS and CDR2 YYNGEE. V shed 4 bases and J 8 bases; nucleotides not matched to a gene: 10. The CDR3 has 14 residues. The CDR3 protein is CASSPQTGAVEAFF. The CDR3 nucleotides are TGTGCCAGCAGCCCTCAGACAGGGGCGGTCGAAGCTTTCTTT.

With regard to this clone: The same CDR3 is also encoded by other DNA sequences in this sample. The chain links TRBV7-2 to TRBJ1-2, with TRBD1 matching over 7 bases. Germline V gives CDR1 SGHTA, CDR2 FQGNSA. This CDR3 is 13 amino acids long. V shed 3 bases, J shed 3 bases, and the junction held 1 base outside the gene matches. In DNA form, the CDR3 reads TGTGCCAGCAGCTTTGACAGGGACTATGGCTACACCTTC. Translated, it gives CASSFDRDYGYTF. Variable domain in full (rest from reference TRBV7-2 and TRBJ1-2): GAGVSQSPSNKVTEKGKDVELRCDPISGHTALYWYRQSLGQGLEFLIYFQGNSAPDKSGLPSDRFSAERTGGSVSTLTIQRTQQEDSAVYLCASSFDRDYGYTFGSGTRLTVV.

This clone was seen more than once but under ten times. The chain employs TRBV5-1 and TRBJ2-1, with 11 positions matching TRBD2. This CDR3 is built from 15 residues. CDR1 is SGHRS and CDR2 is YFSETQ in the germline V gene. The trim removed 5 bases at V and 8 bases at J, leaving 9 bases unmatched. DNA for the CDR3: TGCGCCAGCAGAATGGGAAGGACTAGCGGGCATGAGCAGTTCTTC. This codes for CASRMGRTSGHEQFF. The variable domain in full, with the rest retrieved from reference TRBV5-1 and TRBJ2-1, is KAGVTQTPRYLIKTRGQQVTLSCSPISGHRSVSWYQQTPGQGLQFLFEYFSETQRNKGNFPGRFSGRQFSNSRSEMNVSTLELGDSALYLCASRMGRTSGHEQFFGPGTRLTVL.

This clone was seen a few times. The chain is built from TRBV5-5 and TRBJ2-1; TRBD2 matches at 10 bases. Germline V lookup: CDR1 SGHKS, CDR2 YYEKEE (reference sequence). The CDR3 sequence is 16 residues long. V trimming: 0 bases; J trimming: 3 bases; junction bases outside the gene matches: 3. In DNA, the CDR3 is TGTGCCAGCAGCTTGGCAACTAGCGGGGTCTACAATGAGCAGTTCTTC. Its protein is CASSLATSGVYNEQFF.

The chain has TRBV5-6 and TRBJ2-1; 9 nucleotides align to TRBD1. Germline CDR1 SGHDT, CDR2 YYEEEE. The junction had 5 bases not matched to a gene; V was cut back by 4 bases and J by 3 bases. This CDR3 contains 15 residues. Here the CDR3 DNA reads TGTGCCAGCAGCCCCGGACAGGGGCACTACAATGAGCAGTTCTTC. Protein product: CASSPGQGHYNEQFF.

This chain joins TRBV9 and TRBJ1-1; D perhaps matches TRBD1 (5 bases). V dropped 0 bases and J dropped 4 bases, with 13 bases sitting between them. The length of the CDR3 is 15 residues. CDR1 and CDR2 (germline): SGDLS, YYNGEE. The CDR3 protein is CASSVDRAGGTEAFF. For the CDR3, the DNA is TGTGCCAGCAGCGTAGATCGCGCCGGGGGCACTGAAGCTTTCTTT.

The chain is built from TRBV27 and TRBJ2-7; TRBD1 is a possible D gene (7 bases). The germline V gene has CDR1 MNHEY and CDR2 SMNVEV (reference sequence). V lost 3 bases and J lost 6, with 12 bases in between. CDR3 size: 13 residues. CDR3 sequence reads: CASSFDQGGEQYF. DNA for the CDR3: TGTGCCAGCAGTTTTGACCAGGGGGGCGAGCAGTACTTC.

V usage is TRBV5-6 and J usage is TRBJ1-2; D call uncertain. V was shortened by 5 bases and J by 4 bases, with 18 bases between the two germline ends. CDR1 and CDR2 from the germline V gene are SGHDT and YYEEEE. The CDR3 is 15 residues long. The CDR3 DNA is TGTGCCAGCAGTTCCCAAGCAGCGTCGGTCTATGGCTACACCTTC. Amino acid sequence: CASSSQAASVYGYTF.

The genes are TRBV2 and TRBJ2-1; D might be TRBD1 (7 bases). The CDR3 has 12 residues. V was trimmed by 8 bases and J by 7 bases, leaving 12 bases between them. CDR1 is SNHLY and CDR2 is FYNNEI in the germline V gene. In DNA, the CDR3 is TGTGCCAGCCACAGGGGAGGAAATGAGCAGTTCTTC. Protein product: CASHRGGNEQFF.

The chain has TRBV9 and TRBJ2-3, with TRBD2 as a possible D gene (6 bases). This CDR3 has 15 residues. V lost 1 base, J lost 0 bases, and 9 bases lay in between. CDR1 and CDR2 (germline): SGDLS, YYNGEE. CDR3 nucleotides: TGTGCCAGCAGCGTAATCACTAGCAGCACAGATACGCAGTATTTT. Encoded protein: CASSVITSSTDTQYF.

This clone has more than one count but fewer than ten. The chain has TRBV18 and TRBJ1-1, with D uncertain. Per the germline V gene, CDR1 is KGHSH and CDR2 is LQKENI. The CDR3 totals 13 residues. V gave up 3 bases and J gave up 1 base, with 6 bases separating them. CDR3 residues: CASSPTQNTEAFF. CDR3 DNA sequence: TGTGCCAGCTCACCCACACAGAACACTGAAGCTTTCTTT.